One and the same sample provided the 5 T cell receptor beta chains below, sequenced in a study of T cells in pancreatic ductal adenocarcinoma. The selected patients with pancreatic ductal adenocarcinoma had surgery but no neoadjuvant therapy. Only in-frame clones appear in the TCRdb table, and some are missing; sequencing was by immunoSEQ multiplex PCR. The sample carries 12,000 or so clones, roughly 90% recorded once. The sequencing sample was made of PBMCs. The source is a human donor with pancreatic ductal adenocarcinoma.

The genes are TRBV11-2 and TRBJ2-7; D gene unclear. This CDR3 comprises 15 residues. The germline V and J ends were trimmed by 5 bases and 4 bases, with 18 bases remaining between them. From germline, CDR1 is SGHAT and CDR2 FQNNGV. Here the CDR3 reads CASSAAGSFNYEQYF. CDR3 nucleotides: TGTGCCAGCAGCGCAGCCGGGTCTTTTAATTACGAGCAGTACTTC.

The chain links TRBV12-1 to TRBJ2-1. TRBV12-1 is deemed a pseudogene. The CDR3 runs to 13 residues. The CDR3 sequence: CASSSSWDAEQFF. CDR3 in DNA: TGTGCCAGCAGCTCGTCATGGGACGCCGAGCAGTTCTTC.

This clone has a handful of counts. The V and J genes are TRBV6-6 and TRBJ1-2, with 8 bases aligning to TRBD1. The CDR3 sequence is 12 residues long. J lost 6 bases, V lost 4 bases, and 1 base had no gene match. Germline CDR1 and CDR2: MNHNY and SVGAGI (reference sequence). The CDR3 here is CASSSGGDGYTF. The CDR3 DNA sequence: TGTGCCAGCAGTTCAGGGGGCGATGGCTACACCTTC.

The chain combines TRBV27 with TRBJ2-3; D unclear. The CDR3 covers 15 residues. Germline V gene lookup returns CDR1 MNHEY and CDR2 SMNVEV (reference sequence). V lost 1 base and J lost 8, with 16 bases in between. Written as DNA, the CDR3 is TGTGCCAGCAGTTTATTTTCGGCCAACAGAGGTACGCAGTATTTT. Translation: CASSLFSANRGTQYF.

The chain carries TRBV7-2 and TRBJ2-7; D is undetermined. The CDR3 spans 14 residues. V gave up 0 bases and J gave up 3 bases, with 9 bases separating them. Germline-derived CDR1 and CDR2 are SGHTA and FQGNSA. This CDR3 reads CASSLAQGNYEQYF. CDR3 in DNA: TGTGCCAGCAGCTTAGCGCAAGGGAACTACGAGCAGTACTTC.